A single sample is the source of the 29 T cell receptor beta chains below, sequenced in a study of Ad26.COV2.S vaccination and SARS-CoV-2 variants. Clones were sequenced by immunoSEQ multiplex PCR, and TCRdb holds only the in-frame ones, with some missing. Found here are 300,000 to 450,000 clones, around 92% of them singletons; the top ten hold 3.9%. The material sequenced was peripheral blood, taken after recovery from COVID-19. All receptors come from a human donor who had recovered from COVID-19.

The CDR3 bases are TGCGCCAGCAGCTTGGGGGCTAGCGGGGAGACCCAGTACTTC. This translates into CASSLGASGETQYF. The V call is TRBV5-1, the J call TRBJ2-5; TRBD2 matches at 8 bases. V was clipped by 0 bases and J by 5 bases; unmatched bases: 3. Germline V lookup: CDR1 SGHRS, CDR2 YFSETQ. The CDR3 is 14 amino acids.

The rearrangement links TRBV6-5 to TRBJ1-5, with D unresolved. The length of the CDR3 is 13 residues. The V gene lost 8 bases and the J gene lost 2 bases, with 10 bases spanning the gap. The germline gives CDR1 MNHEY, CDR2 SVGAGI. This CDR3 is CASVWDGNQPQHF. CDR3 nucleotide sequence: TGTGCCAGCGTCTGGGATGGCAATCAGCCCCAGCATTTT.

The CDR3 nucleotides are TGTGCCAGCAGCGCAAGGGATGCAACTAATGAAAAACTGTTTTTT. Protein product: CASSARDATNEKLFF. The rearrangement links TRBV9 to TRBJ1-4; D unclear. Deletions cut 3 bases from V and 0 bases from J, with 9 bases between. The CDR3 sequence is 15 residues long. From germline, CDR1 is SGDLS and CDR2 YYNGEE.

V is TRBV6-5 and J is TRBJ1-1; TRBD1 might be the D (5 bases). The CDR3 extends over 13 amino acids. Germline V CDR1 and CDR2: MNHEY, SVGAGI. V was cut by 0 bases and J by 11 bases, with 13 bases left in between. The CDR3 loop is CASSYSGGGAAFF. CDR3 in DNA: TGTGCCAGCAGTTACTCGGGGGGAGGGGCCGCTTTCTTT.

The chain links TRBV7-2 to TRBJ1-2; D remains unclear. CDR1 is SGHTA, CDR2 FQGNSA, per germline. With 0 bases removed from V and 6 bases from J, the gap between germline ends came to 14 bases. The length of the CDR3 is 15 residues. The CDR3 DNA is TGTGCCAGCAGCTTAGCGGCGGGAACCAAGGATGGCTACACCTTC. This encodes CASSLAAGTKDGYTF.

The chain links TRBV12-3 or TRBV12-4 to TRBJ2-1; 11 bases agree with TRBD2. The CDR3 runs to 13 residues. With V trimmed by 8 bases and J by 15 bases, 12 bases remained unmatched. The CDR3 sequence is CASSGVAGGPLFF. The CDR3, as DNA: TGTGCCAGCTCTGGGGTAGCGGGGGGGCCGCTGTTCTTC.

The CDR3 DNA sequence: TGTGCCAGCAGCCCAACAGGGCGAGGACAGCCCCAGCATTTT. This codes for CASSPTGRGQPQHF. The chain employs TRBV14 and TRBJ1-5, with D perhaps matching TRBD1 (6 bases). Germline V gives CDR1 SGHDN, CDR2 FVKESK. The CDR3 extends over 14 amino acids. V gave up 4 bases and J gave up 7 bases, with 14 bases separating them.

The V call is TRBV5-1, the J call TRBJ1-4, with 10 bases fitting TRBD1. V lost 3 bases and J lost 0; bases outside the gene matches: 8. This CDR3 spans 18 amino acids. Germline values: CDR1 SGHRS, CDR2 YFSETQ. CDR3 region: CASSSGQGSGATNEKLFF. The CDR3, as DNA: TGCGCCAGCAGCTCGGGACAGGGGTCCGGTGCAACTAATGAAAAACTGTTTTTT.

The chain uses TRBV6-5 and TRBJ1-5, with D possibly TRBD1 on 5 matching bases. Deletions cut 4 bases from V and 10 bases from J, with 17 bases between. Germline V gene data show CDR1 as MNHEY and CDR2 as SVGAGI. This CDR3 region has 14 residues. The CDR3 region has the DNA TGTGCCAGCAGTTCTGGACAAACTCAAGCACCCCAGCATTTT. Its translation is CASSSGQTQAPQHF.

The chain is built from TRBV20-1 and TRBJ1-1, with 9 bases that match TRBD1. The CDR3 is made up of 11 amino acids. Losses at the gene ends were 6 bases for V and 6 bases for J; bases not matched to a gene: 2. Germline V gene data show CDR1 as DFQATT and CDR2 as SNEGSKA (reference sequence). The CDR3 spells CSARQGAEAFF. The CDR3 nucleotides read TGCAGTGCCCGACAGGGGGCTGAAGCTTTCTTT.

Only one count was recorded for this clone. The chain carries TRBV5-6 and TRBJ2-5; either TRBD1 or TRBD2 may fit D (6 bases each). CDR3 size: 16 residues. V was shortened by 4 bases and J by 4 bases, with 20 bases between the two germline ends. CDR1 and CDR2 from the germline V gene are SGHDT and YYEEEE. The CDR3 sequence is CASSRGIQGLRETQYF. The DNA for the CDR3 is TGTGCCAGCAGCCGGGGGATCCAGGGGTTGAGAGAGACCCAGTACTTC. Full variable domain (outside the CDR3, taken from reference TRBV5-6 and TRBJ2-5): DAGVTQSPTHLIKTRGQQVTLRCSPKSGHDTVSWYQQALGQGPQFIFQYYEEEERQRGNFPDRFSGHQFPNYSSELNVNALLLGDSALYLCASSRGIQGLRETQYFGPGTRLLVL.

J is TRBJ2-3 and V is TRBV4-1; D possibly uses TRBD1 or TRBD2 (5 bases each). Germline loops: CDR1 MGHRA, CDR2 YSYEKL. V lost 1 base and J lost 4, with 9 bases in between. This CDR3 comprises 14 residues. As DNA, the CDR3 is TGCGCCAGCAGCCAAGGAGGGGCGGCAGATACGCAGTATTTT. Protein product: CASSQGGAADTQYF.

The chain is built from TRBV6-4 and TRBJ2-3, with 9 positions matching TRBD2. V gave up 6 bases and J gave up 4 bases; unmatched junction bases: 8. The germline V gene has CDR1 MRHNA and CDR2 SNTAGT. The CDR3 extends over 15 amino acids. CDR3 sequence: CASSPLAGRADTQYF. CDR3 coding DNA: TGTGCCAGCAGCCCTCTAGCGGGGAGGGCAGATACGCAGTATTTT.

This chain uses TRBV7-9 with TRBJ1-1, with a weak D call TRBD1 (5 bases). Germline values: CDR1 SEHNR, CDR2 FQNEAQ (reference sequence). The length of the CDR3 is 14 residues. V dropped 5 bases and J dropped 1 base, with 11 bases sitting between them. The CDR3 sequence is CASSPGHTNTEAFF. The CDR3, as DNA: TGTGCCAGCAGCCCCGGACATACGAACACTGAAGCTTTCTTT.

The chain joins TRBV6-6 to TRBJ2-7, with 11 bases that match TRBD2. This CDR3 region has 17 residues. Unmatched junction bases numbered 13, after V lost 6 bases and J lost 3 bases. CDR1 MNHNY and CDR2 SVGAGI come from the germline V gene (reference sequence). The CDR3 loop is CASRRIGTSGGFYEQYF. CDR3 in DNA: TGTGCCAGCAGACGAATCGGGACTAGCGGTGGATTCTACGAGCAGTACTTC.

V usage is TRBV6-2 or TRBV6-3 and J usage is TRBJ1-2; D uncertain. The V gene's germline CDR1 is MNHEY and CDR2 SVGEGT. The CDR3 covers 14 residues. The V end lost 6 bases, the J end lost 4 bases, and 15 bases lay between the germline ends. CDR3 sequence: CASSPFRGAYGYTF. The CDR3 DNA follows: TGTGCCAGCAGCCCTTTCCGAGGCGCCTATGGCTACACCTTC.

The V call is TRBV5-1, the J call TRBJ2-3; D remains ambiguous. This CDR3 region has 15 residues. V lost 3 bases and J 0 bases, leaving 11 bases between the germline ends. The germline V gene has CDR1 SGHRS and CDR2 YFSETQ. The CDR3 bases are TGCGCCAGCAGCTCACTACAATTTAGCACAGATACGCAGTATTTT. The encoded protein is CASSSLQFSTDTQYF.

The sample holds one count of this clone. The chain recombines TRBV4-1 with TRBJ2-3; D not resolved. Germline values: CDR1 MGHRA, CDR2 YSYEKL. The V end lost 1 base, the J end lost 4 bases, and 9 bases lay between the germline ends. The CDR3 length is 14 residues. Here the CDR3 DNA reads TGCGCCAGCAGCCAAGGGATCGGAGCAGATACGCAGTATTTT. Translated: CASSQGIGADTQYF.

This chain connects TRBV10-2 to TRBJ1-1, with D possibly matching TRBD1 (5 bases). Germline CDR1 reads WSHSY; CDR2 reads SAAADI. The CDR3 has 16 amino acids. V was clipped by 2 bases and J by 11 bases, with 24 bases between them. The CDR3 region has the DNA TGCGCCAGCAGTGAGCCCGCAGGAGTAGAGGGGCCGGAGGCTTTCTTT. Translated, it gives CASSEPAGVEGPEAFF.

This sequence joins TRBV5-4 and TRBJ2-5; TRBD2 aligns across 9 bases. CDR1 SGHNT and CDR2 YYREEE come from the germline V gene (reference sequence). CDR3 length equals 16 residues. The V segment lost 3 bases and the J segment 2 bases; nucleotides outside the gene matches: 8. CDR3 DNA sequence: TGTGCCAGCAGCTCGAATGCGGGACTAGCACAAGAGACCCAGTACTTC. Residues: CASSSNAGLAQETQYF.

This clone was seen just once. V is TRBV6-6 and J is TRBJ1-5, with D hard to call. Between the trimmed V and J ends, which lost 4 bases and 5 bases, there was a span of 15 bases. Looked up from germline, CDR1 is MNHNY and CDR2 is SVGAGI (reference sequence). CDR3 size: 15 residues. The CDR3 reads CASSFFREGYQPQHF. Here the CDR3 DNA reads TGTGCCAGCAGTTTCTTCCGGGAGGGCTATCAGCCCCAGCATTTT.

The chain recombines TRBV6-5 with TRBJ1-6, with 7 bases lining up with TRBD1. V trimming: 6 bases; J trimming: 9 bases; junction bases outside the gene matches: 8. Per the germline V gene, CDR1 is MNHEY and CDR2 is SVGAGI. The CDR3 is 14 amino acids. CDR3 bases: TGTGCCAGCAGACGACAGGGAGAACCTTCACCCCTCCACTTT. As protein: CASRRQGEPSPLHF.

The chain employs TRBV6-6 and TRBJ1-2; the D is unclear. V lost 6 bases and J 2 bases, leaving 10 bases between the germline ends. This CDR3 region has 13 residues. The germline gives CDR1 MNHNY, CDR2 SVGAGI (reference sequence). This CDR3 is CASSRTDNYGYTF. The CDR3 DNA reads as TGTGCCAGCAGCCGGACTGACAACTATGGCTACACCTTC.

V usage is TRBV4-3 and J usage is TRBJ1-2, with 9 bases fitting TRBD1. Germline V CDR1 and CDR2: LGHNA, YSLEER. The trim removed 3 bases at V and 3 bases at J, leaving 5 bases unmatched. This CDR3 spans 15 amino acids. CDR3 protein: CASSHSGQGYYGYTF. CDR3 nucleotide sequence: TGCGCCAGCAGCCATTCCGGACAGGGGTACTATGGCTACACCTTC.

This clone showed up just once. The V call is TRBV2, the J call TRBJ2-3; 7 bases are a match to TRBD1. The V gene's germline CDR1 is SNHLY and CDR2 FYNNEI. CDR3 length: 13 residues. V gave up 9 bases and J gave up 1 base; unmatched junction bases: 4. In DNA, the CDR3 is TGTGCCAGGCCGGGACAGCGCACAGATACGCAGTATTTT. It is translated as CARPGQRTDTQYF.

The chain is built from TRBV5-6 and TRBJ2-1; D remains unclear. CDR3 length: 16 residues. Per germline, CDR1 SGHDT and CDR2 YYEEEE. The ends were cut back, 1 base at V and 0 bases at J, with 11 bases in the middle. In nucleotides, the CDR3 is TGTGCCAGCAGCTTGTTTGGGGTAAGCTCCTACAATGAGCAGTTCTTC. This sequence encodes CASSLFGVSSYNEQFF.

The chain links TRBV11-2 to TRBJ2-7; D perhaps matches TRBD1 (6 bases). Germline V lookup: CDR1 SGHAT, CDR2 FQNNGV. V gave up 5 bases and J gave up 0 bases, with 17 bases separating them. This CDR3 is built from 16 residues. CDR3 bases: TGTGCCAGCAGCCCCGGGACACTAGAAATCTCCTACGAGCAGTACTTC. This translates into CASSPGTLEISYEQYF.

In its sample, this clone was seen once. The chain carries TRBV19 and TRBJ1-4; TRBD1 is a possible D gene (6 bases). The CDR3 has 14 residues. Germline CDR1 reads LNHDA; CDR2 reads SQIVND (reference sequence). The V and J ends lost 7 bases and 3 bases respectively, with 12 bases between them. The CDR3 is CASTGQTSNEKLFF. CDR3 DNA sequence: TGTGCCAGTACAGGACAGACCTCTAATGAAAAACTGTTTTTT.

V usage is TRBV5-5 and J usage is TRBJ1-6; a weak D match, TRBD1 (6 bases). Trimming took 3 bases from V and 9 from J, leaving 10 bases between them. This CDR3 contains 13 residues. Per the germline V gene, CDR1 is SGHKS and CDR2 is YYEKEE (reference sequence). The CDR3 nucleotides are TGTGCCAGCAGCTATGGACAGATTTCACCCCTCCACTTT. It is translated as CASSYGQISPLHF.